The rows below give T cell receptor beta chains drawn from one sample of a study of T cells in Graves' hyperthyroidism and ophthalmopathy. TCRdb reanalysed the multiplex PCR reads using MiXCR and keeps one entry per CDR3 protein. The sample has roughly 740,000 distinct CDR3 sequences, about a sixth seen once. Sequencing was done on a sample of blood. The origin of the receptors is a young man with Graves' hyperthyroidism. Both conserved end residues are part of each CDR3. D genes are given only for firm matches. The size entry is marked missing in some rows and otherwise reads once, few, many or a size class.

V gene	D gene	clone size	J gene	CDR3 protein	CDR3 DNA
TRBV5-1	TRBD2	-	TRBJ2-5	CASSLAPAGVETQYF	TGCGCCAGCAGCTTGGCCCCAGCGGGAGTAGAGACCCAGTACTTC
TRBV12-3/TRBV12-4	TRBD1	many	TRBJ2-5	CASSLFGTGRQETQYF	TGTGCCAGCAGTTTATTCGGGACAGGGCGCCAAGAGACCCAGTACTTC
TRBV6-2/TRBV6-3	-	many	TRBJ1-1	CASSGGNPVDQAFF	TGTGCCAGCAGTGGGGGAAACCCCGTAGATCAAGCTTTCTTT
TRBV12-3/TRBV12-4	-	many	TRBJ2-5	CASSFRDGPWPQYF	TGTGCCAGCAGTTTCAGGGACGGGCCCTGGCCCCAGTACTTC
TRBV20-1	-	once	TRBJ2-3	CSAPWGGGDTQYF	TGCAGTGCTCCATGGGGAGGCGGAGATACGCAGTATTTT
TRBV2	TRBD2	many	TRBJ2-1	CASRLAGLYNEQFF	TGTGCCAGCCGACTAGCGGGACTCTACAATGAGCAGTTCTTC
TRBV7-9	-	many	TRBJ2-1	CASSSLIEQFF	TGTGCCAGCAGCTCCTTAATTGAGCAGTTCTTC
TRBV28	TRBD2	many	TRBJ2-1	CASSRTREGYEQFF	TGTGCCAGCAGTAGGACTAGGGAGGGCTATGAGCAGTTCTTC
TRBV20-1	-	many	TRBJ2-7	CSARDPASRTSYEQYF	TGCAGTGCTAGAGATCCGGCTAGCAGGACCTCCTACGAGCAGTACTTC
TRBV28	-	many	TRBJ2-5	CASGTQETQYF	TGTGCCAGCGGAACCCAAGAGACCCAGTACTTC
TRBV7-2	-	few	TRBJ1-1	CAGGGEGNTEAFF	TGTGCCGGAGGGGGGGAAGGTAACACTGAAGCTTTCTTT
TRBV4-2	TRBD1	-	TRBJ1-4	CASSQDEVSGTGNEKLFF	TGTGCCAGCAGCCAAGACGAAGTTTCGGGGACAGGAAATGAAAAACTGTTTTTT
TRBV7-2	TRBD1	many	TRBJ2-6	CASDRGTGANVLTF	TGTGCCAGCGACAGGGGCACTGGGGCCAACGTCCTGACTTTC
TRBV10-3	-	-	TRBJ2-7	CAISESLQQVYEQYF	TGTGCCATCAGTGAGTCGCTACAGCAGGTCTACGAGCAGTACTTC
TRBV29-1	-	many	TRBJ2-4	CSVDLSRYIQYF	TGCAGCGTGGACCTAAGTAGGTACATTCAGTACTTC
TRBV7-6	TRBD1	many	TRBJ2-7	CASSPTTGTDREQYF	TGTGCCAGCAGCCCTACCACTGGGACAGACCGCGAGCAGTACTTC
TRBV5-1	-	few	TRBJ2-6	CASSLAQGTSGANVLTF	TGCGCCAGCAGCTTGGCTCAGGGAACCTCTGGGGCCAACGTCCTGACTTTC
TRBV28	-	many	TRBJ2-7	CASRAPGGREQYF	TGTGCCAGCAGGGCGCCAGGGGGGCGAGAGCAGTACTTC
TRBV9	-	few	TRBJ2-1	CASSVGLTIRNNEQFF	TGTGCCAGCAGCGTAGGACTGACAATTCGTAACAATGAGCAGTTCTTC
TRBV9	-	-	TRBJ2-7	CASSAGPSSYEQYF	TGTGCCAGCAGCGCCGGCCCCAGCTCCTACGAGCAGTACTTC
TRBV6-2/TRBV6-3	-	-	TRBJ1-5	CASSFGGQSGSNQPQHF	TGTGCCAGCAGTTTTGGGGGGCAATCGGGTAGCAATCAGCCCCAGCATTTT
TRBV6-1	-	many	TRBJ1-1	CASSYGTGTPEAFF	TGTGCCAGCAGTTATGGTACAGGGACCCCTGAAGCTTTCTTT
TRBV28	-	-	TRBJ1-5	CASCEDSNQPQHF	TGTGCCAGCTGTGAGGATAGCAATCAGCCCCAGCATTTT
TRBV12-3/TRBV12-4	TRBD1	many	TRBJ1-5	CASSTQGAGNQPQHF	TGTGCCAGCAGTACCCAGGGGGCCGGCAATCAGCCCCAGCATTTT
TRBV24-1	TRBD1	few	TRBJ2-3	CATSDMGQSKTDTQYF	TGTGCCACCAGTGATATGGGACAGAGCAAAACAGATACGCAGTATTTT
TRBV11-3	-	many	TRBJ1-2	CASSSLGGYTF	TGTGCCAGCAGCTCCTTAGGTGGCTACACCTTC
TRBV28	TRBD1	few	TRBJ2-7	CASMGQVPEQYF	TGTGCCAGCATGGGACAGGTCCCCGAGCAGTACTTC
TRBV20-1	-	-	TRBJ2-7	CSARDTLEGAYEQYF	TGCAGTGCTAGAGATACCCTTGAGGGGGCCTACGAGCAGTACTTC
TRBV12-3/TRBV12-4	TRBD2	-	TRBJ2-2	CAASGTRTGELFF	TGTGCAGCTAGCGGGACTAGGACCGGGGAGCTGTTTTTT
TRBV6-1	-	-	TRBJ2-7	CASSEYKLGGSSLNEQYF	TGTGCCAGCAGTGAATACAAGTTAGGTGGGTCCTCCCTCAACGAGCAGTACTTC
TRBV18	TRBD2	many	TRBJ2-1	CASSSRTSGSGNEQFF	TGTGCCAGCTCATCCCGGACTAGCGGGAGTGGTAATGAGCAGTTCTTC
TRBV6-2/TRBV6-3	-	few	TRBJ1-2	CASSYGRSPYANYGYTF	TGTGCCAGCAGTTACGGGCGGTCACCCTACGCTAACTATGGCTACACCTTC
TRBV5-1	-	many	TRBJ2-7	CASKSFLGTYEQYF	TGCGCCAGCAAATCTTTTTTGGGCACCTACGAGCAGTACTTC
TRBV7-8	TRBD2	-	TRBJ2-4	CASSFLGTSGKLAKNIQYF	TGTGCCAGCAGCTTCCTGGGGACTAGCGGGAAACTAGCCAAAAACATTCAGTACTTC
TRBV5-6	TRBD2	many	TRBJ2-1	CASSLGLAGPYNEQFF	TGTGCCAGCAGCTTGGGACTAGCGGGCCCCTACAATGAGCAGTTCTTC
TRBV28	TRBD1	many	TRBJ2-4	CASSLGTVVNIQYF	TGTGCCAGCAGTTTAGGGACAGTCGTAAACATTCAGTACTTC
TRBV7-9	-	-	TRBJ1-4	CASSRGHPFDFTMVEKLFF	TGTGCCAGCAGCCGGGGACACCCGTTCGACTTTACTATGGTCGAAAAACTGTTTTTT
TRBV19	-	once	TRBJ1-5	CATSVGVGQPQHF	TGTGCCACCTCGGTAGGTGTAGGTCAGCCCCAGCATTTT
TRBV7-8	-	-	TRBJ1-2	CASSLAYDLADPRHGYTF	TGTGCCAGCAGCTTAGCGTACGACTTGGCGGACCCGCGCCATGGCTACACCTTC
TRBV11-2	-	few	TRBJ1-2	CASSLGPRESGYTF	TGTGCCAGCAGCTTAGGTCCCAGGGAGAGCGGCTACACCTTC
TRBV5-1	-	-	TRBJ2-5	CASSPLTIETQYF	TGCGCCAGCAGCCCCCTGACTATCGAGACCCAGTACTTC
TRBV28	-	many	TRBJ2-7	CASRTYRSSYEQYF	TGTGCCAGCCGGACTTATAGGAGCTCCTACGAGCAGTACTTC
TRBV2	TRBD2	-	TRBJ2-3	CASSPRAGATDTQYF	TGTGCCAGCAGTCCCAGAGCGGGAGCCACAGATACGCAGTATTTT
TRBV2	-	few	TRBJ1-2	CASSEGLPHGYTF	TGTGCCAGCAGTGAAGGGCTTCCCCATGGCTACACCTTC